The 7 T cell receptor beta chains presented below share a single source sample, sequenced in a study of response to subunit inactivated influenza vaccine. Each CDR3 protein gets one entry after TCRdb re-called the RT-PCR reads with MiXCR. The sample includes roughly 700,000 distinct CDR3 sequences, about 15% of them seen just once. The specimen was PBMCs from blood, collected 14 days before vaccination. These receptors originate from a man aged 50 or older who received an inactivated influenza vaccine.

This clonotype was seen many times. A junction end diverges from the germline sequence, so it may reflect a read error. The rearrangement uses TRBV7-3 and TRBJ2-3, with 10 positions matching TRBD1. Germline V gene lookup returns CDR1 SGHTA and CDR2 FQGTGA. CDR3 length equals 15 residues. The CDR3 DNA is TGTGCTAGCAGCCCCGGGACAGGGGGCACAGATACGCAGTATTTT. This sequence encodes CASSPGTGGTDTQYF.

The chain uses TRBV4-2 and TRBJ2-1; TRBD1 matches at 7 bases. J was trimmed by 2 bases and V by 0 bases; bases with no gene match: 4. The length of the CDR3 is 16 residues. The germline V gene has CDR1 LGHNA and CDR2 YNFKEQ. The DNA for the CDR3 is TGTGCCAGCAGCCAAGATAAGGGGACAGCCTACAATGAGCAGTTCTTC. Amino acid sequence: CASSQDKGTAYNEQFF.

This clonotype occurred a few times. For the CDR3, the DNA is TGTGCCAGCAGCTTGGGCGGCAGGGTTATGGTCAATGAGCAGTTCTTC. Translating gives CASSLGGRVMVNEQFF. The chain is built from TRBV7-9 and TRBJ2-1; weak D call: TRBD1 (5 bases). This CDR3 has 16 amino acids. V was trimmed by 3 bases and J by 6 bases, leaving 18 bases between them. Per germline, CDR1 SEHNR and CDR2 FQNEAQ (reference sequence).

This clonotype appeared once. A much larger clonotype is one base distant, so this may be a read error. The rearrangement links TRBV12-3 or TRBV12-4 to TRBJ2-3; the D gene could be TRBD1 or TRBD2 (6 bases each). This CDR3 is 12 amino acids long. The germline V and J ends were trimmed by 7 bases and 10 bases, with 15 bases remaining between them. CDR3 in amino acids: CASKEAEGAQYF. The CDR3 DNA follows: TGTGCCAGCAAGGAAGCGGAGGGGGCGCAGTATTTT.

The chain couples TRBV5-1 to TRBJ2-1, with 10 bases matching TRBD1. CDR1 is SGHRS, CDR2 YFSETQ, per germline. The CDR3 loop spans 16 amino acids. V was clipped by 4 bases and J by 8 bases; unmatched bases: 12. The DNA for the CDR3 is TGCGCCAGCAGCGTGGCCCGGGACAGGGGCATTGATGAGCAGTTCTTC. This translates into CASSVARDRGIDEQFF.

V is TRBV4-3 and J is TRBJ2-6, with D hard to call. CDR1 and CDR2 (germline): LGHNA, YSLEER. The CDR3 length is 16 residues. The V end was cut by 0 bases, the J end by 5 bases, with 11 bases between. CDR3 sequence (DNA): TGCGCCAGCAGCCAAGATCCGGCAAATAGGGCCAACGTCCTGACTTTC. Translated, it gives CASSQDPANRANVLTF.

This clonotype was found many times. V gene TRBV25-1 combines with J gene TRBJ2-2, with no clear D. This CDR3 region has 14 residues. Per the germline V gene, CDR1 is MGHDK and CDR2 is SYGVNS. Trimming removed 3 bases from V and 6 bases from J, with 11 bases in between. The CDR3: CASSEEGIPGELFF. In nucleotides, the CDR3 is TGTGCCAGCAGTGAGGAAGGTATTCCCGGGGAGCTGTTTTTT.